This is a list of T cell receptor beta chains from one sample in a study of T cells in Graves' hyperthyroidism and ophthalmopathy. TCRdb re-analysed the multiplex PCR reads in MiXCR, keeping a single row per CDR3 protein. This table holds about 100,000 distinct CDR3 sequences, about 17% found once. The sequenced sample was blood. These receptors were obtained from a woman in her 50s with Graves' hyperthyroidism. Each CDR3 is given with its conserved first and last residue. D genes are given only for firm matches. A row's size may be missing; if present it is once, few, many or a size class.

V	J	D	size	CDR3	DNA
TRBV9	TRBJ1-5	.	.	CASSVDGNQPQHF	TGTGCCAGCAGCGTAGACGGGAATCAGCCCCAGCATTTT
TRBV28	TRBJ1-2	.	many	CASSSNPQTYSYTF	TGTGCCAGCAGTTCGAATCCTCAAACATATTCCTACACCTTC
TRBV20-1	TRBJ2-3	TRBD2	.	CSAPGTGTSGGWDTQYF	TGCAGTGCCCCCGGGACCGGGACTAGCGGGGGTTGGGATACGCAGTATTTT
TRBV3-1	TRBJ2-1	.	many	CASSQERRATYNEQFF	TGTGCCAGCAGCCAAGAACGCAGGGCCACCTACAATGAGCAGTTCTTC
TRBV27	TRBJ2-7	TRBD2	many	CASSFGAGGYEQYF	TGTGCCAGCAGTTTTGGAGCGGGAGGGTACGAGCAGTACTTC
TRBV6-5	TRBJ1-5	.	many	CASTGLDQPQHF	TGTGCCAGCACCGGGCTGGATCAGCCCCAGCATTTT
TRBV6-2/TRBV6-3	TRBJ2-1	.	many	CASSYGGNYNEQFF	TGTGCCAGCAGTTACGGCGGGAACTACAATGAGCAGTTCTTC
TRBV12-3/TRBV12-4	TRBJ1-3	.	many	CASSFGAAHSGNTIYF	TGTGCCAGCAGTTTCGGCGCGGCCCACTCTGGAAACACCATATATTTT
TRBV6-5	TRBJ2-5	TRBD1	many	CASSYGTVQTQYF	TGTGCCAGCAGTTATGGGACAGTTCAGACCCAGTACTTC
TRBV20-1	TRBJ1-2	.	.	CSAWDTGSYGYTF	TGCAGTGCTTGGGACACCGGCAGCTATGGCTACACCTTC